The entry below describes one TCR beta chain. Antigen unknown. The CDR3 totals 13 residues. Germline V gene sequence: CDR1 SQVTM, CDR2 ANQGSEA. Between the trimmed V and J ends, which lost 7 bases and 4 bases, there was a span of 16 bases. The primer mix had 60 Vbeta and 13 Jbeta primers. Repertoires were generated with immunoSEQ multiplex PCR, while TCRdb's copy carries only in-frame clones and drops some. The data contain roughly 160,000 clones, around 78% of them singletons. This specimen belongs to a study of cytomegalovirus exposure and HLA in healthy donors. Study observations and caveats: A later analysis linked 15,000 to 20,000 TCR beta sequences to HLA alleles at 0.05 false discovery rate.

The material sequenced was PBMCs. The V call is TRBV29-1, the J call TRBJ2-5; D possibly corresponds to TRBD1 (6 bases). The sequence was collected from a woman aged 50 to 60 in good health and CMV-seropositive. The CDR3 loop is CSAQSGAPETQYF. Here the CDR3 DNA reads TGCAGCGCCCAGTCAGGGGCCCCAGAGACCCAGTACTTC.